A single sample is the source of the 28 T cell receptor beta chains below, sequenced in a study of T cells in Graves' hyperthyroidism and ophthalmopathy. TCR beta CDR3 sequences were amplified from RNA transcripts. Initially, a first-round RT-PCR of the TCR CDR3 employed the HTBI primer set. TCRdb ran MiXCR on the multiplex PCR reads and lists one entry per CDR3 protein. This sample has more than 550,000 distinct CDR3 sequences, with approximately 42% found just once. Sample: peripheral blood or thyroid tissue (not recorded which). These receptors were collected from an adult man with Graves' disease, either hyperthyroidism or ophthalmopathy (not recorded which).

The CDR3 nucleotides are TGTGCCAGCAGCGGGACAGCCGGTCAGCCCCAGCATTTT. It is translated as CASSGTAGQPQHF. The chain joins TRBV7-2 to TRBJ1-5, with TRBD1 matching 7 bases. Trimming took 5 bases from V and 6 from J; bases not matched to a gene: 4. The CDR3 length is 13 residues. CDR1 and CDR2 (germline): SGHTA, FQGNSA. The full variable domain, with the rest looked up from reference TRBV7-2 and TRBJ1-5, is GAGVSQSPSNKVTEKGKDVELRCDPISGHTALYWYRQSLGQGLEFLIYFQGNSAPDKSGLPSDRFSAERTGGSVSTLTIQRTQQEDSAVYLCASSGTAGQPQHFGDGTRLSIL.

V is TRBV20-1 and J is TRBJ2-2; 10 bases match TRBD2. CDR3 length equals 18 residues. The V gene's germline CDR1 is DFQATT and CDR2 SNEGSKA (reference sequence). Trimming at V came to 6 bases and at J to 1 base, leaving 14 bases not matched to a gene. CDR3 DNA sequence: TGCAGTGCCTTGCCCCTAGCGGGGGCCGAAAGGAACACCGGGGAGCTGTTTTTT. This translates into CSALPLAGAERNTGELFF.

CDR3 sequence: CASSWRDREETQYF. As DNA, the CDR3 is TGTGCCAGCAGTTGGCGGGACAGGGAAGAGACCCAGTACTTC. The chain has TRBV2 and TRBJ2-5; 9 bases line up with TRBD1. The CDR3 runs 14 residues. With 5 bases clipped from V and 3 bases from J, the junction kept 4 bases outside the gene matches. Germline loops: CDR1 SNHLY, CDR2 FYNNEI.

The rearrangement uses TRBV7-2 and TRBJ2-2; 13 nucleotides align to TRBD2. Germline CDR1 is SGHTA and CDR2 is FQGNSA. Germline trimming cut 1 base from V and 6 bases from J; bases unmatched to any gene: 2. The CDR3 totals 16 residues. CDR3 bases: TGTGCCAGCAGCTTAGTGGGGACTAGCGGGGCCGGGGAGCTGTTTTTT. It codes for CASSLVGTSGAGELFF.

This clonotype was picked up one time. This chain's CDR3 is CASSYRTVNTEAFF. In DNA form, the CDR3 reads TGTGCCAGCAGCTACAGGACAGTGAACACTGAAGCTTTCTTT. The rearrangement uses TRBV7-8 and TRBJ1-1; possibly TRBD1 for D (6 bases). Deletions cut 4 bases from V and 0 bases from J, with 9 bases between. The germline gives CDR1 SGHVS, CDR2 FQNEAQ. The CDR3 is 14 amino acids.

Concerning this clonotype itself: A much larger clone differs from this one at a single base, so this may be a read error. Since the CDR3 does not end with the conserved phenylalanine or tryptophan, this likely comes from a read error. The limits of the CDR3 on the DNA are not certain, so only TCRdb's listed CDR3 is given. V and J are TRBV10-3 and TRBJ1-1; the DNA was not used to check the table's D call, TRBD1. Germline V gene data show CDR1 as ENHRY and CDR2 as SYGVKD. The CDR3 is 13 residues long, ends included. This CDR3 reads CAIRGGVPAEAFL.

Of note for this clonotype: One junction end does not reproduce the germline sequence, and a read error may be involved. The chain couples TRBV7-9 to TRBJ1-5; 11 bases agree with TRBD1. From germline, CDR1 is SEHNR and CDR2 FQNEAQ (reference sequence). There are 17 residues in the CDR3. The CDR3 DNA reads as TGCGCCAGCAGCCAAGAGGGACAGGGGGATAGCAATCAGCCCCAGCATTTT. Its translation is CASSQEGQGDSNQPQHF.

CDR3 DNA sequence: TGTGCCAGCAGCAGAACAGGGATTGAGGAAAAACTGTTTTTT. Protein product: CASSRTGIEEKLFF. The V gene is TRBV14, the J gene TRBJ1-4, with D tentatively TRBD1 (6 bases). V was pared by 5 bases and J by 8 bases, with 15 bases between. Germline values: CDR1 SGHDN, CDR2 FVKESK. CDR3 length: 14 amino acids.

Comment on this clonotype: Since a much larger clone is just one base distant, this may be a read error. The chain carries TRBV7-8 and TRBJ2-7; a possible D gene is TRBD1 (6 bases). The germline V gene has CDR1 SGHVS and CDR2 FQNEAQ. This CDR3 is built from 15 residues. The V gene lost 7 bases and the J gene lost 3 bases, with 19 bases spanning the gap. CDR3 coding DNA: TGTGCCAGCAACTCTTCTCCGACAGGACACTACGAGCAGTACTTC. Translating it yields CASNSSPTGHYEQYF.

The CDR3 coding sequence is TGTGCCAGCAGCCAAGGCCGGACTAGCGGCCAAGAGACCCAGTACTTC. Translation: CASSQGRTSGQETQYF. The V gene is TRBV14, the J gene TRBJ2-5, with 10 bases identical to TRBD2. After removal of 1 base from V and 1 base from J, the junction contained 3 bases not matched to a gene. The CDR3 is 16 residues long. CDR1 and CDR2 from the germline V gene are SGHDN and FVKESK.

The chain recombines TRBV29-1 with TRBJ1-2; TRBD1 might be the D (5 bases). V shed 4 bases and J shed 0 bases, with 12 bases lying between them. Germline values: CDR1 SQVTM, CDR2 ANQGSEA. This CDR3 region has 14 residues. The CDR3 region is CSVAPTDTNYGYTF. The CDR3 DNA sequence: TGCAGCGTTGCCCCGACAGACACTAACTATGGCTACACCTTC. The full variable domain, with the rest looked up from reference TRBV29-1 and TRBJ1-2, is SAVISQKPSRDICQRGTSLTIQCQVDSQVTMMFWYRQQPGQSLTLIATANQGSEATYESGFVIDKFPISRPNLTFSTLTVSNMSPEDSSIYLCSVAPTDTNYGYTFGSGTRLTVV.

The chain uses TRBV25-1 and TRBJ2-7, with D possibly matching TRBD2 (6 bases). CDR3 length: 13 residues. Trimming stripped 4 bases from V and 2 bases from J, with 9 bases between. The germline CDR1 and CDR2 sequences are MGHDK and SYGVNS. The DNA of the CDR3 is TGTGCCAGCAGTGCACGACTAGCCTACGAGCAGTACTTC. It specifies CASSARLAYEQYF.

This clonotype was counted only a few times. The V gene is TRBV7-2, the J gene TRBJ1-1; D gene unclear. Trimming stripped 6 bases from V and 5 bases from J, with 13 bases between. This CDR3 comprises 13 residues. CDR1 and CDR2 (germline): SGHTA, FQGNSA. The CDR3, as DNA: TGTGCCAGCAGTCCTCCCGAGGGAACTGAAGCTTTCTTT. Translated: CASSPPEGTEAFF.

This clonotype was counted many times. This chain links TRBV12-3 or TRBV12-4 with TRBJ1-5; D is perhaps TRBD1 (5 bases). V was pared by 3 bases and J by 3 bases, with 9 bases between. The CDR3 spans 14 residues. CDR3 loop: CASSFSGPNQPQHF. The CDR3 coding sequence is TGTGCCAGCAGTTTCTCGGGGCCCAATCAGCCCCAGCATTTT.

Only a few counts were recorded for this clonotype. This chain links TRBV5-1 with TRBJ2-5; D is uncertain. Germline V gene sequence: CDR1 SGHRS, CDR2 YFSETQ. The CDR3 covers 12 residues. V was pared by 4 bases and J by 1 base, with 5 bases between. The CDR3 DNA follows: TGCGCCAGCAGCGAGGTCCAAGAGACCCAGTACTTC. Translation gives CASSEVQETQYF. Using reference TRBV5-1 and TRBJ2-5 for the parts outside the CDR3, the full variable domain is KAGVTQTPRYLIKTRGQQVTLSCSPISGHRSVSWYQQTPGQGLQFLFEYFSETQRNKGNFPGRFSGRQFSNSRSEMNVSTLELGDSALYLCASSEVQETQYFGPGTRLLVL.

The J gene is TRBJ1-2, the V gene TRBV29-1, with D uncertain. V was shortened by 8 bases and J by 6 bases, with 13 bases between the two germline ends. The CDR3 extends over 11 amino acids. The germline gives CDR1 SQVTM, CDR2 ANQGSEA. CDR3 bases: TGCAGCCTACTTCCTAGGGATGGCTACACCTTC. Translation: CSLLPRDGYTF.

The gene calls are TRBV9 and TRBJ1-4; a weak D match, TRBD1 (6 bases). This CDR3 has 15 residues. The germline gives CDR1 SGDLS, CDR2 YYNGEE. V shed 3 bases and J shed 0 bases, with 9 bases lying between them. The CDR3 DNA reads as TGTGCCAGCAGCGGAGACAGGACAACTAATGAAAAACTGTTTTTT. This encodes CASSGDRTTNEKLFF.

The CDR3 coding sequence is TGTGCCAGCAGGCTCGGGGGTATGAACACTGAAGCTTTCTTT. Protein: CASRLGGMNTEAFF. The V and J genes are TRBV6-1 and TRBJ1-1, with a possible D match to TRBD1 (5 bases). This CDR3 is built from 14 residues. Trimming cost V 6 bases and J 0 bases, with 11 bases left between them. Germline V gene lookup returns CDR1 MNHNS and CDR2 SASEGT.

This clonotype was seen a handful of times. This chain connects TRBV7-3 to TRBJ2-7; D is uncertain. The CDR3 has 15 amino acids. CDR1 is SGHTA, CDR2 FQGTGA, per germline. Trimming pared 3 bases from V and 2 bases from J, leaving 14 bases between. The CDR3 sequence: CASSLETREAYEQYF. CDR3 in DNA: TGTGCCAGCAGCTTGGAGACGAGAGAGGCCTACGAGCAGTACTTC. Using reference TRBV7-3 and TRBJ2-7 for the parts outside the CDR3, the full variable domain is GAGVSQTPSNKVTEKGKYVELRCDPISGHTALYWYRQSLGQGPEFLIYFQGTGAADDSGLPNDRFFAVRPEGSVSTLKIQRTERGDSAVYLCASSLETREAYEQYFGPGTRLTVT.

The J gene is TRBJ1-5, the V gene TRBV20-1; 9 bases align to TRBD1. The CDR3 runs to 15 residues. CDR1 and CDR2 from the germline V gene are DFQATT and SNEGSKA (reference sequence). The ends lost 3 bases at V and 4 bases at J; junction bases unmatched: 7. The CDR3 DNA reads as TGCAGTGCTAGCGTAGGGACAGGGAAAAATCAGCCCCAGCATTTT. Its translation: CSASVGTGKNQPQHF.

This clonotype was detected only a few times. The chain links TRBV20-1 to TRBJ2-7; D gene ambiguous. The germline V and J ends were trimmed by 0 bases and 7 bases, with 10 bases remaining between them. CDR3 length equals 12 residues. CDR1 is DFQATT, CDR2 SNEGSKA, per germline (reference sequence). The CDR3 DNA reads TGCAGTGCTAGAGATCCCTCTGATGAGCAGTACTTC. It is translated as CSARDPSDEQYF.

This chain joins TRBV29-1 and TRBJ2-7, with TRBD1 identical over 7 bases. Germline V gives CDR1 SQVTM, CDR2 ANQGSEA. V dropped 6 bases and J dropped 8; count of bases not matched to a gene: 13. The CDR3 covers 13 residues. CDR3 sequence (DNA): TGCAGCGTCCTGGGGCAGGGGACAGTCAAGCAGTACTTC. Translation: CSVLGQGTVKQYF.

The CDR3 bases are TGTGCCAGCAGCATGTTAGCGGGACTCGGGGAGCTGTTTTTT. It specifies CASSMLAGLGELFF. This rearrangement joins TRBV7-2 to TRBJ2-2; 8 nucleotides line up with TRBD2. V lost 5 bases and J lost 7; bases outside the gene matches: 6. Germline V lookup: CDR1 SGHTA, CDR2 FQGNSA. CDR3 length: 14 amino acids.

The chain joins TRBV5-1 to TRBJ1-1, with D maybe TRBD1 (5 bases). CDR3 length: 15 residues. Per germline, CDR1 SGHRS and CDR2 YFSETQ. Trimming pared 4 bases from V and 3 bases from J, leaving 16 bases between. DNA for the CDR3: TGCGCCAGCAGCACCCAGGGTTCTCTGGACACTGAAGCTTTCTTT. Protein sequence: CASSTQGSLDTEAFF. The full variable domain, completed using reference TRBV5-1 and TRBJ1-1, is KAGVTQTPRYLIKTRGQQVTLSCSPISGHRSVSWYQQTPGQGLQFLFEYFSETQRNKGNFPGRFSGRQFSNSRSEMNVSTLELGDSALYLCASSTQGSLDTEAFFGQGTRLTVV.

This clonotype has more than one count but fewer than ten. The chain employs TRBV6-6 and TRBJ1-4, with D unclear. Germline CDR1 is MNHNY and CDR2 is SVGAGI (reference sequence). V was shortened by 8 bases and J by 1 base, with 8 bases between the two germline ends. CDR3 length: 13 residues. CDR3 residues: CASRGKTNEKLFF. As DNA, the CDR3 is TGTGCCAGCCGAGGGAAAACTAATGAAAAACTGTTTTTT.

This CDR3 is CASRPQGGGNTIYF. CDR3 coding DNA: TGTGCCAGCAGGCCTCAGGGGGGTGGAAACACCATATATTTT. The genes are TRBV12-3 or TRBV12-4 and TRBJ1-3, with TRBD1 identical over 7 bases. J was trimmed by 3 bases and V by 6 bases; bases with no gene match: 5. The CDR3 is 14 amino acids.

This clonotype was detected a few times. This sequence joins TRBV7-9 and TRBJ1-5; 10 bases match TRBD1. V gave up 4 bases and J gave up 2 bases; unmatched junction bases: 8. The CDR3 has 17 residues. Germline CDR1 and CDR2: SEHNR and FQNEAQ (reference sequence). In nucleotides, the CDR3 is TGTGCCAGCAGCTCCCGGACAGGGGGGTATGGCAATCAGCCCCAGCATTTT. This gives the protein CASSSRTGGYGNQPQHF.

Of note for this clonotype: The junction and the germline gene differ at one end; a read error may be behind it. The V and J genes are TRBV10-3 and TRBJ2-5, with D perhaps TRBD1 or TRBD2 (6 bases each). The CDR3 sequence is 14 residues long. Germline CDR1 ENHRY, CDR2 SYGVKD. The chain's CDR3 is CASSERGGGETQYF. In DNA, the CDR3 is TGTGCCAGCAGTGAACGAGGGGGAGGAGAGACCCAGTACTTC.